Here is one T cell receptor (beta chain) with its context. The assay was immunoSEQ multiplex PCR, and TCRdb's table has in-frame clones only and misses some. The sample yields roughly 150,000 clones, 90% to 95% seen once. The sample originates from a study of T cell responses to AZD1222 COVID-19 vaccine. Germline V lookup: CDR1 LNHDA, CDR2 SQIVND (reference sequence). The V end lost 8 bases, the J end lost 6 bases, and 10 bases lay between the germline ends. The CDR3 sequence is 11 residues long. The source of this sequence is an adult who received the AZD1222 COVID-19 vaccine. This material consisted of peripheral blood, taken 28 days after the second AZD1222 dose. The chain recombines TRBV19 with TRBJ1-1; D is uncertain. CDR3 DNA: TGTGCCAGTTTCAGCAAATCTGAAGCTTTCTTT. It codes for CASFSKSEAFF.